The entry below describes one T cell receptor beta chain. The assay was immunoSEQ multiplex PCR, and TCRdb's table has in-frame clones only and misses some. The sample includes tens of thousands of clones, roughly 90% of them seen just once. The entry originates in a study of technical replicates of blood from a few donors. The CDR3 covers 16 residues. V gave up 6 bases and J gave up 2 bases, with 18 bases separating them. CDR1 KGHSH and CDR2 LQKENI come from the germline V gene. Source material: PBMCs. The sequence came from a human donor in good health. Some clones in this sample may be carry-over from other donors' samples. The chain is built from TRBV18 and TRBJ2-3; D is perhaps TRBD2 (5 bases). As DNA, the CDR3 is TGTGCCAGCTCGCAATCGACTAAGACTTACACAGATACGCAGTATTTT. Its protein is CASSQSTKTYTDTQYF.